The next 32 T cell receptor beta chains were all read from a single sample in a study of shared clonotypes between healthy human individuals. Only in-frame clones appear in the TCRdb table, and some are missing; sequencing was by immunoSEQ multiplex PCR. Altogether about a million clones are present, 76% being singletons, with the ten largest covering around 1.4%. Sequenced sample: memory CD4+ T cells sorted from blood. Subset in this sample: CD45RA-negative fraction. These receptors were taken from a man aged 18 to 30 in good health.

The chain carries TRBV10-3 and TRBJ2-6, with no clear D. The CDR3 runs 18 residues. Trimming pared 0 bases from V and 0 bases from J, leaving 12 bases between. Germline V gene sequence: CDR1 ENHRY, CDR2 SYGVKD. CDR3 amino acids: CAISESTSYTSGANVLTF. CDR3 DNA: TGTGCCATCAGTGAGTCGACGAGCTATACCTCTGGGGCCAACGTCCTGACTTTC.

The gene calls are TRBV2 and TRBJ2-1; 12 nucleotides line up with TRBD2. V shed 5 bases, J shed 8 bases, and the junction held 7 bases outside the gene matches. The CDR3 spans 15 residues. Germline CDR1 SNHLY, CDR2 FYNNEI. In nucleotides, the CDR3 is TGTGCCAGCAGTCCTAGCGGGAGGGCCGGGGATGAGCAGTTCTTC. Translation: CASSPSGRAGDEQFF. Looking up the rest from reference TRBV2 and TRBJ2-1 gives the full variable domain: EPEVTQTPSHQVTQMGQEVILRCVPISNHLYFYWYRQILGQKVEFLVSFYNNEISEKSEIFDDQFSVERPDGSNFTLKIRSTKLEDSAMYFCASSPSGRAGDEQFFGPGTRLTVL.

V usage is TRBV11-2 and J usage is TRBJ2-3; 10 bases map to TRBD2. J was trimmed by 0 bases and V by 4 bases; bases with no gene match: 4. CDR1 is SGHAT and CDR2 is FQNNGV in the germline V gene. The CDR3 totals 16 residues. The CDR3 here is CASSSQRGGSTDTQYF. The CDR3, as DNA: TGTGCCAGCAGCTCACAGCGGGGGGGTAGCACAGATACGCAGTATTTT.

The chain recombines TRBV12-5 with TRBJ2-7; D not certain. The CDR3 contains 16 residues. Germline assignment: CDR1 LGHNT and CDR2 FRNRAP. V was cut by 0 bases and J by 1 base, with 13 bases left in between. CDR3 region: CASGLVVNTGSYEQYF. CDR3 in DNA: TGTGCTAGTGGTTTGGTAGTGAACACCGGGTCCTACGAGCAGTACTTC.

In its sample, this clone was seen many times. The chain links TRBV29-1 to TRBJ2-7, with D unresolved. The CDR3 has 13 residues. Trimming pared 1 base from V and 0 bases from J, leaving 7 bases between. The germline V gene has CDR1 SQVTM and CDR2 ANQGSEA. The CDR3 loop is CSVEVGTSYEQYF. For the CDR3, the DNA is TGCAGCGTTGAAGTGGGCACCTCCTACGAGCAGTACTTC.

The chain is built from TRBV6-1 and TRBJ2-7; 7 bases map to TRBD2. The CDR3 sequence is 15 residues long. J lost 2 bases, V lost 2 bases, and 6 bases had no gene match. Looked up from germline, CDR1 is MNHNS and CDR2 is SASEGT. The CDR3 protein is CASSEWSSGAYEQYF. DNA of the CDR3: TGTGCCAGCAGTGAATGGTCTAGCGGTGCCTACGAGCAGTACTTC.

The CDR3 sequence is CASSIGQGHEQYF. Written as DNA, the CDR3 is TGTGCCAGTAGTATAGGGCAGGGCCACGAGCAGTACTTC. The chain has TRBV19 and TRBJ2-7; D may be TRBD1 (5 bases). In germline, CDR1 is LNHDA, CDR2 SQIVND (reference sequence). V dropped 1 base and J dropped 5 bases, with 9 bases sitting between them. This CDR3 is built from 13 residues.

This chain connects TRBV29-1 to TRBJ2-6; D is undetermined. The CDR3 is made up of 14 amino acids. Germline V gives CDR1 SQVTM, CDR2 ANQGSEA. V gave up 2 bases and J gave up 0 bases, with 5 bases separating them. Written as DNA, the CDR3 is TGCAGCGTTGAATCAGTCTCTGGGGCCAACGTCCTGACTTTC. As protein: CSVESVSGANVLTF. The full variable domain, in which reference TRBV29-1 and TRBJ2-6 provide the parts outside the CDR3, is SAVISQKPSRDICQRGTSLTIQCQVDSQVTMMFWYRQQPGQSLTLIATANQGSEATYESGFVIDKFPISRPNLTFSTLTVSNMSPEDSSIYLCSVESVSGANVLTFGAGSRLTVL.

In its sample, this clone was seen a few times. This chain uses TRBV9 with TRBJ1-6; D gene uncertain. Per the germline V gene, CDR1 is SGDLS and CDR2 is YYNGEE. V was shortened by 3 bases and J by 10 bases, with 14 bases between the two germline ends. The CDR3 length is 14 residues. The CDR3: CASSGLGITSPLHF. DNA for the CDR3: TGTGCCAGCAGCGGACTGGGAATCACATCACCCCTCCACTTT.

The genes are TRBV5-6 and TRBJ2-5; TRBD1 aligns across 11 bases. Germline V gives CDR1 SGHDT, CDR2 YYEEEE. The CDR3 loop spans 16 amino acids. The ends lost 4 bases at V and 3 bases at J; junction bases unmatched: 8. CDR3 region: CASSQGTGGQKETQYF. The DNA of the CDR3 is TGTGCCAGCAGCCAGGGGACAGGGGGACAAAAAGAGACCCAGTACTTC.

The rearrangement links TRBV27 to TRBJ1-5; no clear D. This CDR3 is 14 amino acids long. V was pared by 6 bases and J by 4 bases, with 13 bases between. In germline, CDR1 is MNHEY, CDR2 SMNVEV (reference sequence). CDR3 sequence (DNA): TGTGCCAGCAGACCCCGACGGGAAAATCAGCCCCAGCATTTT. Its translation: CASRPRRENQPQHF.

CDR3 protein: CASRPAQVLSNEQFF. The DNA for the CDR3 is TGTGCCAGCAGACCCGCGCAGGTATTGAGCAATGAGCAGTTCTTC. J is TRBJ2-1 and V is TRBV7-2, with D unclear. Trimming stripped 6 bases from V and 6 bases from J, with 18 bases between. Germline V lookup: CDR1 SGHTA, CDR2 FQGNSA. The length of the CDR3 is 15 residues. The variable domain in full, with the rest retrieved from reference TRBV7-2 and TRBJ2-1, is GAGVSQSPSNKVTEKGKDVELRCDPISGHTALYWYRQSLGQGLEFLIYFQGNSAPDKSGLPSDRFSAERTGGSVSTLTIQRTQQEDSAVYLCASRPAQVLSNEQFFGPGTRLTVL.

This clone was picked up one time. The chain combines TRBV2 with TRBJ1-6, with D possibly being TRBD1 (5 bases). Germline V gene data show CDR1 as SNHLY and CDR2 as FYNNEI. The CDR3 covers 16 residues. Deletions cut 6 bases from V and 10 bases from J, with 22 bases between. The CDR3 DNA reads as TGTGCCAGCAGCCCGGACAAAGGTTGGTCGGCATCACCCCTCCACTTT. Amino acids: CASSPDKGWSASPLHF.

This clone appeared a few times. CDR3 loop: CASSGLAGPNSPLHF. In nucleotides, the CDR3 is TGTGCCAGCAGCGGCCTTGCGGGGCCTAATTCACCCCTCCACTTT. The rearrangement links TRBV9 to TRBJ1-6, with TRBD1 as a possible D gene (5 bases). The length of the CDR3 is 15 residues. Trimming took off 3 bases at V and 6 bases at J, with 13 bases between the two ends. Germline V gene data show CDR1 as SGDLS and CDR2 as YYNGEE.

The rearrangement links TRBV5-4 to TRBJ1-6, with 7 bases aligning to TRBD1. Germline V gives CDR1 SGHNT, CDR2 YYREEE (reference sequence). The CDR3 spans 15 residues. With V trimmed by 0 bases and J by 10 bases, 7 bases remained unmatched. CDR3 in DNA: TGTGCCAGCAGCTTGGACAGGGGAGGTGACTCACCCCTCCACTTT. Protein sequence: CASSLDRGGDSPLHF.

The J gene is TRBJ2-5, the V gene TRBV29-1, with a possible D match to TRBD2 (5 bases). V was trimmed by 6 bases and J by 5 bases, leaving 13 bases between them. In germline, CDR1 is SQVTM, CDR2 ANQGSEA. The CDR3 extends over 12 amino acids. CDR3 amino acids: CSVRASGETQYF. CDR3 sequence (DNA): TGCAGCGTCCGGGCCTCGGGGGAGACCCAGTACTTC.

This clone is a singleton in its sample. The chain carries TRBV5-1 and TRBJ1-2, with TRBD1 as a possible D gene (5 bases). The CDR3 is 13 amino acids. V lost 3 bases and J lost 8, with 14 bases in between. In germline, CDR1 is SGHRS, CDR2 YFSETQ. The CDR3 region is CASSYGAEGGYTF. CDR3 DNA sequence: TGCGCCAGCAGCTACGGGGCCGAGGGGGGCTACACCTTC.

Note on this clone: Additional DNA sequences in this sample encode the identical CDR3. CDR3 region: CASSLGSGQETQYF. CDR3 nucleotide sequence: TGCGCCAGCAGCTTGGGTTCAGGCCAAGAGACCCAGTACTTC. V usage is TRBV5-1 and J usage is TRBJ2-5; no firm D call. With 0 bases removed from V and 1 base from J, the gap between germline ends came to 7 bases. Germline CDR1 SGHRS, CDR2 YFSETQ. The CDR3 extends over 14 amino acids.

The rearrangement joins TRBV7-3 to TRBJ2-1; D ambiguous. The CDR3 has 12 amino acids. Trimming left V 5 bases short and J 5 bases short, with 7 bases between. Germline-derived CDR1 and CDR2 are SGHTA and FQGTGA. This CDR3 reads CASSANNNEQFF. DNA of the CDR3: TGTGCCAGCAGCGCTAATAACAATGAGCAGTTCTTC. Full variable domain (remainder filled in from reference TRBV7-3 and TRBJ2-1): GAGVSQTPSNKVTEKGKYVELRCDPISGHTALYWYRQSLGQGPEFLIYFQGTGAADDSGLPNDRFFAVRPEGSVSTLKIQRTERGDSAVYLCASSANNNEQFFGPGTRLTVL.

The chain recombines TRBV11-2 with TRBJ2-1, with TRBD2 matching over 13 bases. The junction had 9 bases not matched to a gene; V was cut back by 5 bases and J by 14 bases. Germline CDR1 is SGHAT and CDR2 is FQNNGV. CDR3 size: 14 residues. CDR3 DNA: TGTGCCAGCAGCCTCCAGACTAGCGGGAGGAGGGAGTTCTTC. This gives the protein CASSLQTSGRREFF. Combining the CDR3 with reference TRBV11-2 and TRBJ2-1 gives the whole variable domain EAGVAQSPRYKIIEKRQSVAFWCNPISGHATLYWYQQILGQGPKLLIQFQNNGVVDDSQLPKDRFSAERLKGVDSTLKIQPAKLEDSAVYLCASSLQTSGRREFFGPGTRLTVL.

For this clone: Other DNA sequences in this specimen translate into the identical CDR3. This chain connects TRBV5-1 to TRBJ2-3; D is unresolved. The CDR3 is made up of 14 amino acids. V was trimmed by 0 bases and J by 2 bases, leaving 7 bases between them. Germline V gives CDR1 SGHRS, CDR2 YFSETQ. The CDR3 DNA sequence: TGCGCCAGCAGCTTGGCCTCAGTCACAGATACGCAGTATTTT. This gives the protein CASSLASVTDTQYF. Together with reference TRBV5-1 and TRBJ2-3, the CDR3 gives the full variable domain: KAGVTQTPRYLIKTRGQQVTLSCSPISGHRSVSWYQQTPGQGLQFLFEYFSETQRNKGNFPGRFSGRQFSNSRSEMNVSTLELGDSALYLCASSLASVTDTQYFGPGTRLTVL.

The chain has TRBV2 and TRBJ1-5; D is possibly TRBD1 (6 bases). Germline loops: CDR1 SNHLY, CDR2 FYNNEI. This CDR3 spans 14 amino acids. V lost 8 bases and J lost 1, with 12 bases in between. The CDR3 coding sequence is TGTGCCAGCCACGGGGGCCTAAGCAATCAGCCCCAGCATTTT. Encoded protein: CASHGGLSNQPQHF.

This sequence joins TRBV5-1 and TRBJ2-1, with 8 bases that match TRBD1. Germline V lookup: CDR1 SGHRS, CDR2 YFSETQ. V trimming: 2 bases; J trimming: 10 bases; junction bases outside the gene matches: 5. The CDR3 is 13 amino acids. The CDR3 DNA sequence: TGCGCCAGCAGCTTACGGACAGGGAGCGAGCAGTTCTTC. Translation gives CASSLRTGSEQFF.

V gene TRBV28 combines with J gene TRBJ1-5; D unresolved. Germline-derived CDR1 and CDR2 are MDHEN and SYDVKM. Trimming left V 2 bases short and J 0 bases short, with 11 bases between. The CDR3 totals 16 residues. CDR3 region: CASSLGGRVSNQPQHF. CDR3 in DNA: TGTGCCAGCAGTTTAGGCGGGAGGGTTAGCAATCAGCCCCAGCATTTT.

This clone was seen just once. The chain has TRBV28 and TRBJ1-2; possible D gene TRBD1, 6 bases. V lost 5 bases to trimming and J lost 8 bases, with 15 bases between them. CDR1 and CDR2 (germline): MDHEN, SYDVKM. CDR3 size: 13 residues. Here the CDR3 DNA reads TGTGCCAGCAGTACTCAACCTAGGGGGGGCTACACCTTC. It yields the protein CASSTQPRGGYTF.

This clone was recorded a few times. J is TRBJ2-7 and V is TRBV18, with a possible D match to TRBD2 (8 bases). The CDR3 loop spans 15 amino acids. V lost 5 bases and J 6 bases, leaving 20 bases between the germline ends. The germline gives CDR1 KGHSH, CDR2 LQKENI. DNA of the CDR3: TGTGCCAGCTCATCCACCGGGACAGCGGGGGCCGAGCAGTACTTC. Its translation is CASSSTGTAGAEQYF.

V gene TRBV15 combines with J gene TRBJ2-2; TRBD2 matches 7 bases. Trimming removed 1 base from V and 6 bases from J; junction bases left unmatched: 2. The CDR3 length is 14 residues. Germline loops: CDR1 LNHNV, CDR2 YYDKDF (reference sequence). CDR3 residues: CATSRASGPGELFF. CDR3 nucleotides: TGTGCCACCAGCAGAGCTAGCGGCCCCGGGGAGCTGTTTTTT. Full variable domain (remainder filled in from reference TRBV15 and TRBJ2-2): DAMVIQNPRYQVTQFGKPVTLSCSQTLNHNVMYWYQQKSSQAPKLLFHYYDKDFNNEADTPDNFQSRRPNTSFCFLDIRSPGLGDTAMYLCATSRASGPGELFFGEGSRLTVL.

As concerns this clone: Other nucleotide sequences from this sample produce the same CDR3. This sequence joins TRBV5-1 and TRBJ2-7, with 7 bases that match TRBD1. CDR3 size: 15 residues. Germline V gene data show CDR1 as SGHRS and CDR2 as YFSETQ. The trim removed 0 bases at V and 0 bases at J, leaving 3 bases unmatched. CDR3 sequence (DNA): TGCGCCAGCAGCTTGGGGACAGGATACTCCTACGAGCAGTACTTC. Its translation: CASSLGTGYSYEQYF.

This clone has only a few counts. The identical CDR3 is also encoded by other nucleotide sequences in the sample. V usage is TRBV4-3 and J usage is TRBJ2-1; D is uncertain. The germline gives CDR1 LGHNA, CDR2 YSLEER. Trimming pared 4 bases from V and 0 bases from J, leaving 10 bases between. This CDR3 has 15 residues. CDR3 region: CASSPEKSSYNEQFF. CDR3 DNA: TGCGCCAGCAGCCCCGAAAAGAGCTCCTACAATGAGCAGTTCTTC.

With respect to this clone: The junction departs from the called germline gene at one end, perhaps through a read error. The chain combines TRBV7-7 with TRBJ2-5, with a tentative D call TRBD1 (8 bases). The germline V gene encodes CDR1 SSHAT and CDR2 FNYEAQ (reference sequence). The CDR3 has 15 amino acids. The CDR3 DNA sequence: TGTGCTAGCAGCATACAGGGGGGGAACCAAGAGACCCAGTACTTC. Protein: CASSIQGGNQETQYF.

The rearrangement uses TRBV4-3 and TRBJ2-1, with 9 bases identical to TRBD2. The CDR3 consists of 19 residues. In germline, CDR1 is LGHNA, CDR2 YSLEER. The V gene end was trimmed by 1 base and the J gene end by 2 bases; junction bases not matched to a gene: 12. The CDR3 loop reads CASSQAVAGVTGAYNEQFF. CDR3 coding DNA: TGCGCCAGCAGCCAAGCAGTAGCGGGAGTAACTGGGGCCTACAATGAGCAGTTCTTC.

This clone was counted a few times. The rearrangement joins TRBV2 to TRBJ1-4; TRBD1 matches 8 bases. Unmatched junction bases numbered 6, after V lost 5 bases and J lost 7 bases. The CDR3 is 14 residues long. The V gene's germline CDR1 is SNHLY and CDR2 FYNNEI. The CDR3 DNA reads TGTGCCAGCAGTCAGACAGGGGTTAGTGAAAAACTGTTTTTT. This translates into CASSQTGVSEKLFF.